These 10 T cell receptor beta chains were all obtained from the same sample, sequenced in a study of cytomegalovirus exposure and HLA in healthy donors. PCR involved 60 Vbeta and 13 Jbeta primers. Some clones are missing from TCRdb's copy, which holds only in-frame ones; the method was immunoSEQ multiplex PCR. The sample yields about 160,000 clones, about four fifths seen once. Material for sequencing was PBMCs. These receptor sequences come from a man aged 25 to 40 in good health and CMV-seronegative.

This rearrangement joins TRBV10-3 to TRBJ2-7, with 11 bases lining up with TRBD1. This CDR3 has 14 residues. V was clipped by 5 bases and J by 2 bases; unmatched bases: 2. The germline gives CDR1 ENHRY, CDR2 SYGVKD. The CDR3 DNA reads TGTGCCATCAGTCGGACAGGGGGCGCCTACGAGCAGTACTTC. This sequence encodes CAISRTGGAYEQYF.

CDR3 loop: CASSNERGAYEQYF. The CDR3 DNA reads TGTGCCAGCAGCAACGAGCGGGGTGCTTACGAGCAGTACTTC. V and J are TRBV6-6 and TRBJ2-7; 7 bases fit TRBD2. The J segment lost 4 bases and the V segment lost 6 bases, leaving 9 bases of the junction unmatched. This CDR3 spans 14 amino acids. From germline, CDR1 is MNHNY and CDR2 SVGAGI (reference sequence).

This clone occurred a few times. V and J are TRBV6-1 and TRBJ2-7, with D perhaps matching TRBD1 (5 bases). The ends were cut back, 0 bases at V and 4 bases at J, with 10 bases in the middle. From germline, CDR1 is MNHNS and CDR2 SASEGT. CDR3 length equals 14 residues. In DNA form, the CDR3 reads TGTGCCAGCAGTGAAGCGCAGGGAACGTACGAGCAGTACTTC. Protein product: CASSEAQGTYEQYF.

The chain carries TRBV11-3 and TRBJ2-3; TRBD1 matches 9 bases. The germline V gene encodes CDR1 SGHNT and CDR2 YENEEA. This CDR3 comprises 16 residues. Trimming cost V 5 bases and J 3 bases; bases outside gene matches: 9. The CDR3 region is CASSLRQGVITDTQYF. The CDR3 region has the DNA TGTGCCAGCAGCCTACGACAGGGGGTTATTACAGATACGCAGTATTTT.

This chain connects TRBV5-1 to TRBJ1-2; 8 bases align to TRBD1. Germline trimming cut 2 bases from V and 6 bases from J; bases unmatched to any gene: 3. Germline assignment: CDR1 SGHRS and CDR2 YFSETQ. The CDR3 is 13 amino acids. The CDR3 DNA is TGCGCCAGCAGCTTTAACAGGGGGGATGGCTACACCTTC. Its translation: CASSFNRGDGYTF.

The chain carries TRBV2 and TRBJ2-4; D not certain. The germline V gene encodes CDR1 SNHLY and CDR2 FYNNEI. This CDR3 has 12 amino acids. V lost 4 bases to trimming and J lost 4 bases, with 5 bases between them. CDR3 nucleotides: TGTGCCAGCAGTGCCGGGAAAAACATTCAGTACTTC. It translates to CASSAGKNIQYF.

This clone has more than one count but fewer than ten. The chain has TRBV28 and TRBJ1-4; 9 positions match TRBD1. There are 16 residues in the CDR3. Germline CDR1 reads MDHEN; CDR2 reads SYDVKM. With 4 bases clipped from V and 8 bases from J, the junction kept 11 bases outside the gene matches. In nucleotides, the CDR3 is TGTGCCAGCAGTTCTGAACCGGGACAGGGAGGCGAAAAACTGTTTTTT. This codes for CASSSEPGQGGEKLFF.

The J gene is TRBJ2-5, the V gene TRBV6-5, with 10 bases fitting TRBD2. V shed 6 bases, J shed 0 bases, and the junction held 4 bases outside the gene matches. Germline lookup yields CDR1 MNHEY and CDR2 SVGAGI. CDR3 length: 15 residues. The CDR3 DNA reads as TGTGCCAGCAGCCCTAGCGGGGGACACCAAGAGACCCAGTACTTC. It translates to CASSPSGGHQETQYF.

The rearrangement joins TRBV12-5 to TRBJ1-4; D is possibly TRBD1 (5 bases). This CDR3 spans 15 amino acids. Trimming stripped 7 bases from V and 0 bases from J, with 12 bases between. The germline V gene has CDR1 LGHNT and CDR2 FRNRAP. The CDR3 DNA sequence: TGTGCTAGTGTGTGGGGGACTACAACTAATGAAAAACTGTTTTTT. It yields the protein CASVWGTTTNEKLFF.

The J gene is TRBJ1-4, the V gene TRBV6-1, with 8 bases identical to TRBD1. This CDR3 spans 16 amino acids. V gave up 3 bases and J gave up 3 bases; unmatched junction bases: 6. Germline CDR1 MNHNS, CDR2 SASEGT. CDR3 sequence reads: CASSETLTGANEKLFF. CDR3 in DNA: TGTGCCAGCAGTGAGACGTTGACAGGGGCTAATGAAAAACTGTTTTTT.